This TCR beta chain was sequenced in a study of response to subunit inactivated influenza vaccine. From the RT-PCR reads, TCRdb called clonotypes with MiXCR, one entry per CDR3 protein. The table has roughly 500,000 distinct CDR3 sequences, under 30% seen once. The germline V gene encodes CDR1 DFQATT and CDR2 SNEGSKA (reference sequence). This CDR3 comprises 12 residues. With 6 bases removed from V and 7 bases from J, the gap between germline ends came to 10 bases. This clonotype was picked up a small number of times. These records were also assigned to another study, of T cells expressing NK-cell markers. That investigation notes: What made the TCR beta cDNA was 5'RACE template switching with UMIs.

This rearrangement joins TRBV20-1 to TRBJ1-6; weak D call: TRBD1 (6 bases). The source of this sequence is a man in his fifties who received an inactivated influenza vaccine. The sequencing used CD4+ T cells sorted from PBMCs, collected approximately 12 days after vaccination. CDR3 DNA sequence: TGCAGTGCCGGGGACAACAATTCACCCCTCCACTTT. This translates into CSAGDNNSPLHF.